This T cell receptor (beta chain) was identified in a study of blood T cells in healthy people across ages. Whole-study results and caveats: As age increased, TCR beta diversity per million T cells fell in a roughly linear fashion.

V lost 6 bases and J 6 bases, leaving 6 bases between the germline ends. CDR3 size: 11 residues. Germline lookup yields CDR1 SGHAT and CDR2 FQNNGV. Together with a sample-barcoded 5' primer, a J-beta primer mix was included in a second PCR lasting roughly 6 to 12 cycles. A single record per CDR3 protein comes from TCRdb applying MiXCR to the 5' RACE reads. The sample has hundreds of thousands of distinct CDR3 sequences, under 45% seen once. As to this clonotype: Antigen unknown.

The sequenced sample consisted of blood. The J gene is TRBJ2-1, the V gene TRBV11-2; no firm D call. The source is a man aged 60 to 75 in good health. The chain's CDR3 is CASRLANEQFF. Here the CDR3 DNA reads TGTGCCAGCAGACTCGCCAATGAGCAGTTCTTC.